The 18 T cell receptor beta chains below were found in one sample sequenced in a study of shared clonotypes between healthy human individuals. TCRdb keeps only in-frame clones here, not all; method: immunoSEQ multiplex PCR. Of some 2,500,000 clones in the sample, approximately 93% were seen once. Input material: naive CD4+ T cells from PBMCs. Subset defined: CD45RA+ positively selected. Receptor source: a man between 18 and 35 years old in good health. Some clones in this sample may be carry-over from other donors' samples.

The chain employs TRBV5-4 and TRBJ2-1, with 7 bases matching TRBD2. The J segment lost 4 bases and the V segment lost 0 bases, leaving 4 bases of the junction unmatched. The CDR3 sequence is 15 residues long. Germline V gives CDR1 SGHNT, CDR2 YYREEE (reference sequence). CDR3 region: CASSLGLAEYNEQFF. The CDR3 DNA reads TGTGCCAGCAGCTTGGGCCTAGCGGAATACAATGAGCAGTTCTTC.

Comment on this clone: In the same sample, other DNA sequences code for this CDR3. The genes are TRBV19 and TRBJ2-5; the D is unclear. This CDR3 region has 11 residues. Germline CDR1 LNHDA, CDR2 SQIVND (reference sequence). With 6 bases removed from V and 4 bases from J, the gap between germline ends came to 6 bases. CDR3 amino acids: CASRSGETQYF. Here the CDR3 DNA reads TGTGCCAGTAGGTCGGGAGAGACCCAGTACTTC.

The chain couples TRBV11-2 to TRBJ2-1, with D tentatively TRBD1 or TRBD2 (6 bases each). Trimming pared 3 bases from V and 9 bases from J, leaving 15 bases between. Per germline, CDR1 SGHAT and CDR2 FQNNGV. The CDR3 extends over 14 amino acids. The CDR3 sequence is CASSLGAGGTEQFF. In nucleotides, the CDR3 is TGTGCCAGCAGCTTGGGGGCTGGGGGGACTGAGCAGTTCTTC.

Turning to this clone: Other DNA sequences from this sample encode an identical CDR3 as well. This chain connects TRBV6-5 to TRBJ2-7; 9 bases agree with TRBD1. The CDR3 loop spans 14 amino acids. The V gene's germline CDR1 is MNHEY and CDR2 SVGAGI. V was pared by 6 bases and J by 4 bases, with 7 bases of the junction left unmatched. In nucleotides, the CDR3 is TGTGCCAGCAGCCCCCGGACAGGGGTTTACGAGCAGTACTTC. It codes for CASSPRTGVYEQYF.

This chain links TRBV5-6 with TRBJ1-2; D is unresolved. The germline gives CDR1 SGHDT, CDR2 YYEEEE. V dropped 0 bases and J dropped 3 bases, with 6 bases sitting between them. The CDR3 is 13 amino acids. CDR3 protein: CASSLVVDYGYTF. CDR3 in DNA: TGTGCCAGCAGCTTGGTCGTCGACTATGGCTACACCTTC.

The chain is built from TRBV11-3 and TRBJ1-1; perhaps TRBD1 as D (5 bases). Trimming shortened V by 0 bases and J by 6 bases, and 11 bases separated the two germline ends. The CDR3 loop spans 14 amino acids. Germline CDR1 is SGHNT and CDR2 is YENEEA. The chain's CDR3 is CASSLDGPGSEAFF. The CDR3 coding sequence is TGTGCCAGCAGCTTAGATGGTCCAGGGTCTGAAGCTTTCTTT.

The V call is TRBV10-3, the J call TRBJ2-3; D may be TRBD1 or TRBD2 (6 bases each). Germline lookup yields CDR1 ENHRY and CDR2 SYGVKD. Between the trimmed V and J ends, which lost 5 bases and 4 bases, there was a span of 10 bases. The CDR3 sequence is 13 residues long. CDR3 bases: TGTGCCATCAGTTGGGGGGCCCCAGATACGCAGTATTTT. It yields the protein CAISWGAPDTQYF.

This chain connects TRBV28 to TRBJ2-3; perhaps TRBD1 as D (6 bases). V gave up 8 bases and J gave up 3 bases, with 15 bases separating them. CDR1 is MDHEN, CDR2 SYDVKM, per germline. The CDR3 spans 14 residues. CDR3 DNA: TGTGCCAGCCACAACCCAGGGGAAACAGATACGCAGTATTTT. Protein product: CASHNPGETDTQYF.

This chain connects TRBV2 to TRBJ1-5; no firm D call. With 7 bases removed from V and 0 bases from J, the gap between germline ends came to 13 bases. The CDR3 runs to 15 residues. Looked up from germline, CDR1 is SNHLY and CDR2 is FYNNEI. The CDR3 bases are TGTGCCAGCACCCCCGCCCGGTATAGCAATCAGCCCCAGCATTTT. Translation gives CASTPARYSNQPQHF.

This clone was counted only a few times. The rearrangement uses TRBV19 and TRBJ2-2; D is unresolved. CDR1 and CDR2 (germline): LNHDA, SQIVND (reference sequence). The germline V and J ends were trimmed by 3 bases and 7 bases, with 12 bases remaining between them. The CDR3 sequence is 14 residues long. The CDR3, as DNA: TGTGCCAGTAGTATTTTCCGGGCAGGCGGGGAGCTGTTTTTT. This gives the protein CASSIFRAGGELFF.

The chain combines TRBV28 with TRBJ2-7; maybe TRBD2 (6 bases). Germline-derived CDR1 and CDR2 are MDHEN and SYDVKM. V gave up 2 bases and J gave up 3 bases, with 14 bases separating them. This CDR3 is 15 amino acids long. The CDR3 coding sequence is TGTGCCAGCAGTTTAGGAGGGGTTAGGAGCTACGAGCAGTACTTC. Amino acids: CASSLGGVRSYEQYF.

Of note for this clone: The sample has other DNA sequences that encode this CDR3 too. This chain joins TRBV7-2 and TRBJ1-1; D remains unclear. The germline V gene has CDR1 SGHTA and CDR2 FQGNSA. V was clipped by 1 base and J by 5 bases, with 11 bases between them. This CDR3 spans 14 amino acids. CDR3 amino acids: CASSLEAGNTEAFF. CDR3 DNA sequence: TGTGCCAGCAGCTTAGAGGCAGGAAATACTGAAGCTTTCTTT. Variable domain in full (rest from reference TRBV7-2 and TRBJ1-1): GAGVSQSPSNKVTEKGKDVELRCDPISGHTALYWYRQSLGQGLEFLIYFQGNSAPDKSGLPSDRFSAERTGGSVSTLTIQRTQQEDSAVYLCASSLEAGNTEAFFGQGTRLTVV.

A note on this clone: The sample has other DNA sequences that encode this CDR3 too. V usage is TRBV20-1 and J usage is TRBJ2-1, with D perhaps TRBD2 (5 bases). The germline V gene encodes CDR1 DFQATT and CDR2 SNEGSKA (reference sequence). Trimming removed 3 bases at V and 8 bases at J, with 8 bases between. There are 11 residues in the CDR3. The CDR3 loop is CSASRRDEQFF. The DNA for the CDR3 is TGCAGTGCTAGCAGGCGGGATGAGCAGTTCTTC.

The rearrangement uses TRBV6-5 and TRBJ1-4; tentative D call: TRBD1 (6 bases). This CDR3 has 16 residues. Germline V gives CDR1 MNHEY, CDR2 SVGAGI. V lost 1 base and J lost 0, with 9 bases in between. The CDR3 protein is CASSYFRQATNEKLFF. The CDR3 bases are TGTGCCAGCAGTTACTTTAGACAGGCAACTAATGAAAAACTGTTTTTT.

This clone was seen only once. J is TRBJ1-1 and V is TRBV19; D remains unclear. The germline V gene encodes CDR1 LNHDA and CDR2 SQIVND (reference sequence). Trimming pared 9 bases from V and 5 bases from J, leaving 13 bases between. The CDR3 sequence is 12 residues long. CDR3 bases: TGTGCCAGCAACTCGCTTGGGACTGAAGCTTTCTTT. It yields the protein CASNSLGTEAFF.

The CDR3 DNA reads TGTGCCAGCAGCCAACAGAGGCTCCCCGAGCAGTACTTC. Translation: CASSQQRLPEQYF. V and J are TRBV7-2 and TRBJ2-7, with D unresolved. V was pared by 5 bases and J by 6 bases, with 14 bases between. There are 13 residues in the CDR3. Germline V CDR1 and CDR2: SGHTA, FQGNSA.

CDR3 coding DNA: TGTGCCAGCAGCCCTAACAGGGGGCTGGACGAGCAGTACTTC. This encodes CASSPNRGLDEQYF. This chain connects TRBV7-9 to TRBJ2-7, with 9 nucleotides matching TRBD1. This CDR3 contains 14 residues. V lost 5 bases and J lost 5; bases outside the gene matches: 7. CDR1 is SEHNR, CDR2 FQNEAQ, per germline (reference sequence).

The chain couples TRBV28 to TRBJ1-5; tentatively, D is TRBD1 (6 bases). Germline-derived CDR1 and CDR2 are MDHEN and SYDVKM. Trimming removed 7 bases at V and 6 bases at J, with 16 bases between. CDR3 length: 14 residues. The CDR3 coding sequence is TGTGCCAGCAAAAGCGGGGGCGGGAGTCAGCCCCAGCATTTT. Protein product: CASKSGGGSQPQHF.